Below are 6 T cell receptor beta chains sequenced from a single sample in a study of shared clonotypes between healthy human individuals. Data came from immunoSEQ multiplex PCR; TCRdb stores just in-frame clones and leaves some out. This sample has approximately 2.4 million clones; approximately 95% occur once, and the top ten carry about 0.13%. The sequenced sample was naive CD4+ T cells sorted from blood. Noted subset: CD45RA+ positively selected. The receptor source for this set is a man younger than 35 in good health.

The V gene is TRBV6-1, the J gene TRBJ1-5, with D maybe TRBD1 (6 bases). This CDR3 has 14 residues. Trimming cost V 1 base and J 6 bases, with 10 bases left between them. Germline V gene data show CDR1 as MNHNS and CDR2 as SASEGT. The CDR3 is CASSEVGAGQPQHF. CDR3 bases: TGTGCCAGCAGTGAAGTGGGGGCGGGTCAGCCCCAGCATTTT.

The V and J genes are TRBV7-9 and TRBJ1-1; 7 bases align to TRBD1. In germline, CDR1 is SEHNR, CDR2 FQNEAQ (reference sequence). This CDR3 is built from 16 residues. V dropped 5 bases and J dropped 6; count of bases not matched to a gene: 15. This chain's CDR3 is CASSRDRPNNIAEAFF. DNA for the CDR3: TGTGCCAGCAGCCGGGACAGACCGAATAATATCGCTGAAGCTTTCTTT.

The V and J genes are TRBV4-3 and TRBJ2-2, with 13 nucleotides matching TRBD2. From germline, CDR1 is LGHNA and CDR2 YSLEER. The CDR3 is 16 amino acids. Trimming removed 0 bases from V and 6 bases from J; junction bases left unmatched: 1. CDR3 protein: CASSQELAGGPGELFF. In DNA form, the CDR3 reads TGCGCCAGCAGCCAAGAACTAGCGGGAGGGCCCGGGGAGCTGTTTTTT.

The chain couples TRBV7-9 to TRBJ1-4; D is uncertain. The V gene's germline CDR1 is SEHNR and CDR2 FQNEAQ (reference sequence). Trimming took 5 bases from V and 7 from J, leaving 14 bases between them. This CDR3 is built from 14 residues. DNA of the CDR3: TGTGCCAGCAGCCCTCCTTCGACGGGTGAAAAACTGTTTTTT. Translation gives CASSPPSTGEKLFF.

This chain's CDR3 is CASSQEGGQWGNQPQHF. The CDR3 bases are TGCGCCAGCAGCCAAGAGGGCGGTCAGTGGGGCAATCAGCCCCAGCATTTT. The chain links TRBV4-1 to TRBJ1-5, with D unclear. Germline V gene sequence: CDR1 MGHRA, CDR2 YSYEKL. Trimming cost V 0 bases and J 2 bases, with 14 bases left between them. This CDR3 is 17 amino acids long.

The rearrangement joins TRBV28 to TRBJ1-5; D possibly corresponds to TRBD1 (5 bases). The V end was cut by 3 bases, the J end by 3 bases, with 12 bases between. The CDR3 has 15 amino acids. Germline loops: CDR1 MDHEN, CDR2 SYDVKM. DNA of the CDR3: TGTGCCAGCAGTTTGGGGGGATCTATCAATCAGCCCCAGCATTTT. Its protein is CASSLGGSINQPQHF.